The 29 T cell receptor beta chains reported below all come from one sample, sequenced in a study of T-cell reconstitution after alpha-beta-depleted transplantation in children. Library preparation (for TCRbeta) was performed with unique molecular identifiers. Via MiXCR, TCRdb re-called the PCR reads, giving one row per CDR3 protein. Among some 120,000 distinct CDR3 sequences listed, over 9% were seen once. The sample in question was PBMCs, obtained before TCRalphabeta/CD19-depleted stem cell transplant. All receptors derive from a boy aged 2 to 10 with acute lymphoblastic leukemia, due to receive a stem cell transplant.

The chain carries TRBV20-1 and TRBJ2-1; either TRBD1 or TRBD2 may fit D (5 bases each). The CDR3 contains 14 residues. Per germline, CDR1 DFQATT and CDR2 SNEGSKA (reference sequence). Trimming removed 5 bases from V and 8 bases from J, with 19 bases in between. CDR3 in DNA: TGCAGTGCTTGGACCCGCAACCGGGGACATGAGCAGTTCTTC. Encoded protein: CSAWTRNRGHEQFF.

This clonotype has a handful of counts. The V and J genes are TRBV14 and TRBJ2-2; the D gene could be TRBD1 or TRBD2 (5 bases each). The V gene lost 0 bases and the J gene lost 1 base, with 21 bases spanning the gap. There are 20 residues in the CDR3. Germline V gene lookup returns CDR1 SGHDN and CDR2 FVKESK. The CDR3, as DNA: TGTGCCAGCAGCCAAGAGAAGGGACCCCCCCTTGACTTGAACACCGGGGAGCTGTTTTTT. This gives the protein CASSQEKGPPLDLNTGELFF.

The sample holds many counts of this clonotype. The rearrangement joins TRBV20-1 to TRBJ2-5; 12 bases fit TRBD2. V lost 8 bases, J lost 7 bases, and 17 bases stayed unmatched. The CDR3 is 16 residues long. From germline, CDR1 is DFQATT and CDR2 SNEGSKA (reference sequence). CDR3 amino acids: CSYHRGLAGLGGTQYF. CDR3 DNA: TGCAGTTACCACCGTGGACTAGCGGGACTAGGGGGGACCCAGTACTTC.

The sample holds a few counts of this clonotype. This chain connects TRBV29-1 to TRBJ1-3; tentatively, D is TRBD1 (6 bases). The CDR3 has 14 amino acids. Germline lookup yields CDR1 SQVTM and CDR2 ANQGSEA. Deletions cut 3 bases from V and 4 bases from J, with 13 bases between. CDR3 amino acids: CSVDAGGSGNTIYF. The CDR3 DNA sequence: TGCAGCGTTGACGCGGGGGGCTCAGGAAACACCATATATTTT.

The table lists this clonotype with many counts. The chain employs TRBV20-1 and TRBJ2-3, with 8 bases that match TRBD2. The CDR3 sequence is 13 residues long. V dropped 6 bases and J dropped 4; count of bases not matched to a gene: 6. In germline, CDR1 is DFQATT, CDR2 SNEGSKA (reference sequence). The CDR3: CSAFSGMADTQYF. The DNA for the CDR3 is TGCAGTGCATTTAGCGGGATGGCAGATACGCAGTATTTT.

The V gene is TRBV7-8, the J gene TRBJ2-7, with TRBD1 as a possible D gene (6 bases). The CDR3 sequence is 16 residues long. Germline V CDR1 and CDR2: SGHVS, FQNEAQ. V was trimmed by 6 bases and J by 3 bases, leaving 21 bases between them. CDR3 in DNA: TGTGCCAGCAGGCCCATACAGGGAACAAAATTCTACGAGCAGTACTTC. Residues: CASRPIQGTKFYEQYF.

This clonotype showed up just a few times. The rearrangement uses TRBV12-3 or TRBV12-4 and TRBJ2-3, with D perhaps matching TRBD1 (6 bases). Trimming took off 6 bases at V and 11 bases at J, with 27 bases between the two ends. CDR3 length: 16 amino acids. CDR3 sequence: CASSPGGYGVIPVQYF. The CDR3 DNA is TGTGCCAGCAGCCCTGGGGGCTACGGAGTGATTCCCGTGCAGTATTTT.

The chain employs TRBV19 and TRBJ1-2, with TRBD1 as a possible D gene (6 bases). The V gene's germline CDR1 is LNHDA and CDR2 SQIVND (reference sequence). This CDR3 is built from 14 residues. Trimming shortened V by 5 bases and J by 4 bases, and 14 bases separated the two germline ends. The CDR3 loop is CASSVTQGVYGYTF. In DNA form, the CDR3 reads TGTGCCAGTAGTGTAACACAGGGAGTCTATGGCTACACCTTC.

The rearrangement uses TRBV7-8 and TRBJ1-5; D is perhaps TRBD1 (5 bases). Germline V gene lookup returns CDR1 SGHVS and CDR2 FQNEAQ. Trimming took off 0 bases at V and 11 bases at J, with 20 bases between the two ends. The CDR3 spans 16 residues. CDR3 nucleotide sequence: TGTGCCAGCAGCTTAGCAGGCAGGGTCGGTCATGGGGCCCAGCATTTT. The encoded protein is CASSLAGRVGHGAQHF.

This clonotype showed up just a few times. The V call is TRBV7-6, the J call TRBJ2-1; 9 nucleotides agree with TRBD2. The CDR3 has 14 residues. Unmatched junction bases numbered 9, after V lost 6 bases and J lost 9 bases. Per the germline V gene, CDR1 is SGHVS and CDR2 is FNYEAQ. The CDR3 is CASRRTSVRGEQFF. CDR3 sequence (DNA): TGTGCCAGCAGACGGACTAGCGTGAGGGGTGAGCAGTTCTTC.

The V gene is TRBV20-1, the J gene TRBJ2-4; no definite D call. The CDR3 contains 15 residues. CDR1 is DFQATT, CDR2 SNEGSKA, per germline (reference sequence). Trimming took 0 bases from V and 0 from J, leaving 9 bases between them. In DNA form, the CDR3 reads TGCAGTGCTAGAGATCGAAGACTAGCCAAAAACATTCAGTACTTC. Protein: CSARDRRLAKNIQYF.

This clonotype was seen only a few times. The V call is TRBV5-1, the J call TRBJ2-3, with 7 nucleotides matching TRBD2. The CDR3 spans 16 residues. Germline V gene lookup returns CDR1 SGHRS and CDR2 YFSETQ. V shed 4 bases, J shed 5 bases, and the junction held 13 bases outside the gene matches. CDR3 nucleotides: TGCGCCAGCAGCCTGACCGGGACTAAAGTTGTAGATACGCAGTATTTT. Protein sequence: CASSLTGTKVVDTQYF.

The chain joins TRBV7-8 to TRBJ2-5; weak D call: TRBD2 (6 bases). The CDR3 length is 16 residues. V was trimmed by 5 bases and J by 5 bases, leaving 21 bases between them. Germline assignment: CDR1 SGHVS and CDR2 FQNEAQ. This CDR3 reads CASSPWTTGDPETQYF. The CDR3 region has the DNA TGTGCCAGCAGCCCCTGGACTACCGGGGATCCTGAGACCCAGTACTTC.

Ten or more counts support this clonotype. The chain recombines TRBV6-1 with TRBJ2-1; the match to TRBD2 covers 8 bases. Germline loops: CDR1 MNHNS, CDR2 SASEGT. This CDR3 is 15 amino acids long. The trim removed 6 bases at V and 0 bases at J, leaving 4 bases unmatched. The CDR3 sequence is CASSQSGSSYNEQFF. CDR3 nucleotide sequence: TGTGCCAGCAGCCAGAGCGGGAGCTCCTACAATGAGCAGTTCTTC.

This clonotype was counted between two and nine times. V gene TRBV5-1 combines with J gene TRBJ1-4; 11 bases align to TRBD1. CDR1 and CDR2 (germline): SGHRS, YFSETQ. This CDR3 comprises 15 residues. The V segment lost 4 bases and the J segment 5 bases; nucleotides outside the gene matches: 4. The CDR3, as DNA: TGCGCCAGCAGCACGGGGGACAGGGGGAATGAAAAACTGTTTTTT. This sequence encodes CASSTGDRGNEKLFF.

This chain connects TRBV6-1 to TRBJ1-1, with a weak D call TRBD1 (6 bases). In germline, CDR1 is MNHNS, CDR2 SASEGT. V shed 6 bases and J shed 4 bases, with 18 bases lying between them. The CDR3 contains 15 residues. CDR3 DNA sequence: TGTGCCAGCAGACCAATCAACAGGGTTGGCACTGAAGCTTTCTTT. Its translation: CASRPINRVGTEAFF.

This clonotype was picked up many times. The chain carries TRBV13 and TRBJ2-5, with D unresolved. The ends were cut back, 1 base at V and 5 bases at J, with 11 bases in the middle. The CDR3 loop spans 14 amino acids. Germline CDR1 is PRHDT and CDR2 is FYEKMQ (reference sequence). CDR3 nucleotides: TGTGCCAGCAGCTTAGCACTAAATGCGGAGACCCAGTACTTC. This codes for CASSLALNAETQYF.

Ten or more counts support this clonotype. The chain joins TRBV6-5 to TRBJ1-2, with a weak D call TRBD1 (6 bases). Germline CDR1 is MNHEY and CDR2 is SVGAGI. The V gene lost 2 bases and the J gene lost 4 bases, with 8 bases spanning the gap. CDR3 length equals 13 residues. The CDR3 DNA reads as TGTGCCAGCAGTTACGACAGGATCTATGGCTACACCTTC. Translating gives CASSYDRIYGYTF.

This clonotype was seen a single time. V and J are TRBV5-1 and TRBJ2-7; 11 bases agree with TRBD2. This CDR3 comprises 14 residues. The V gene end was trimmed by 0 bases and the J gene end by 5 bases; junction bases not matched to a gene: 1. The germline gives CDR1 SGHRS, CDR2 YFSETQ. CDR3 amino acids: CASSLELAGDEQYF. CDR3 bases: TGCGCCAGCAGCTTGGAACTAGCGGGAGACGAGCAGTACTTC.

This rearrangement joins TRBV18 to TRBJ2-1, with D possibly being TRBD1 (5 bases). This CDR3 region has 15 residues. Germline-derived CDR1 and CDR2 are KGHSH and LQKENI. The ends were cut back, 3 bases at V and 4 bases at J, with 13 bases in the middle. The CDR3 DNA sequence: TGTGCCAGCTCACCGTTTTTGGACACTTACAATGAGCAGTTCTTC. Its protein product is CASSPFLDTYNEQFF.

In its sample, this clonotype was seen a few times. The J gene is TRBJ2-1, the V gene TRBV20-1; TRBD1 might be the D (7 bases). The CDR3 covers 16 residues. The V gene lost 7 bases and the J gene lost 4 bases, with 23 bases spanning the gap. Per germline, CDR1 DFQATT and CDR2 SNEGSKA (reference sequence). DNA of the CDR3: TGCAGTGAAAAAAAGACCGCGGGACAGACGTACAATGAGCAGTTCTTC. It codes for CSEKKTAGQTYNEQFF.

This clonotype was found a few times. The J gene is TRBJ1-2, the V gene TRBV7-2; 8 bases agree with TRBD1. CDR3 length: 13 residues. The V segment lost 6 bases and the J segment 4 bases; nucleotides outside the gene matches: 4. The germline V gene has CDR1 SGHTA and CDR2 FQGNSA. The CDR3: CASSWDRRYGYTF. The CDR3 DNA reads as TGTGCCAGCAGTTGGGACAGGCGCTATGGCTACACCTTC.

Regarding this clonotype: A much larger clone lies one base from this, so it may be a read error. This chain uses TRBV6-5 with TRBJ2-3; TRBD2 aligns across 8 bases. The germline CDR1 and CDR2 sequences are MNHEY and SVGAGI. This CDR3 region has 15 residues. CDR3 in DNA: TGTGCCAACAGTGTACTAGCGGACCCCACAGATACGCAGTATTTT. Translation gives CANSVLADPTDTQYF.

This clonotype was counted a few times. V gene TRBV6-1 combines with J gene TRBJ2-2; the D gene is possibly TRBD2 (6 bases). V was shortened by 2 bases and J by 6 bases, with 10 bases between the two germline ends. This CDR3 spans 14 amino acids. The V gene's germline CDR1 is MNHNS and CDR2 SASEGT. CDR3 in DNA: TGTGCCAGCAGTGAATTTGGGGAGGCCGGGGAGCTGTTTTTT. Encoded protein: CASSEFGEAGELFF.

The rearrangement joins TRBV5-4 to TRBJ2-3; weak D call: TRBD2 (7 bases). The V and J ends lost 3 bases and 0 bases respectively, with 14 bases between them. Germline lookup yields CDR1 SGHNT and CDR2 YYREEE (reference sequence). The CDR3 has 16 amino acids. CDR3 sequence (DNA): TGTGCCAGCAGCTCTAACCGGGGGGCTAGCACAGATACGCAGTATTTT. It codes for CASSSNRGASTDTQYF.

The gene calls are TRBV3-1 and TRBJ2-3; either TRBD1 or TRBD2 may fit D (7 bases each). Germline V CDR1 and CDR2: LGHDT, YNNKEL (reference sequence). V was cut by 3 bases and J by 2 bases, with 12 bases left in between. The CDR3 length is 15 residues. CDR3 sequence (DNA): TGTGCCAGCAGCCACCAGGGGGACTACACAGATACGCAGTATTTT. This codes for CASSHQGDYTDTQYF.

This clonotype was found many times. This CDR3 reads CASSLATWSWENYSNQPQHF. CDR3 sequence (DNA): TGTGCCAGCAGCTTAGCGACGTGGAGTTGGGAGAATTATAGCAATCAGCCCCAGCATTTT. This chain links TRBV7-8 with TRBJ1-5, with D unresolved. The CDR3 sequence is 20 residues long. CDR1 is SGHVS, CDR2 FQNEAQ, per germline. The V end lost 0 bases, the J end lost 0 bases, and 21 bases lay between the germline ends.

In its sample, this clonotype was seen many times. This chain connects TRBV6-5 to TRBJ2-2; perhaps D is TRBD1 or TRBD2 (5 bases each). The V gene's germline CDR1 is MNHEY and CDR2 SVGAGI. V was trimmed by 4 bases and J by 0 bases, leaving 9 bases between them. The CDR3 spans 15 residues. CDR3 sequence (DNA): TGTGCCAGCAGTTGGGGACGGACGAACACCGGGGAGCTGTTTTTT. Translating it yields CASSWGRTNTGELFF.

This clonotype turned up a few times. The J gene is TRBJ1-1, the V gene TRBV12-3 or TRBV12-4; TRBD1 aligns across 7 bases. The ends lost 0 bases at V and 10 bases at J; junction bases unmatched: 11. This CDR3 has 15 amino acids. CDR3: CASSLAAGGPGGAFF. The DNA of the CDR3 is TGTGCCAGCAGTTTAGCCGCCGGGGGTCCAGGGGGAGCTTTCTTT.